This is a list of T cell receptor beta chains from one sample in a study of human T cells and chemical hapten exposure. TCRdb re-called the RACE reads with MiXCR, one entry per CDR3 protein. The data contain some 120,000 distinct CDR3 sequences, about 12% of them singletons. Sample: whole blood, taken in connection with sensitization to the hapten diphenylcyclopropenone (DPC). All receptors come from a woman aged 45-59 years with alopecia areata. Some clones in this sample may be carry-over from other donors' samples. The CDR3 runs from the conserved cysteine through the conserved F or W. The size of a clone is reported for some rows only, either as once, few or many, or as a class for expanded clones.

V	J	size	CDR3
TRBV27	TRBJ2-2	few	CASSYHGGGELFF
TRBV29-1	TRBJ1-1	many	CSVAIRNTEAFF
TRBV27	TRBJ2-7	NA	CASSLMDRGHEQYF
TRBV18	TRBJ1-6	NA	CASSRPLTGMDSPLHF
TRBV7-9	TRBJ1-6	many	CASSTGTGESPLHF
TRBV7-9	TRBJ1-2	many	CASGQGSYGYTF
TRBV3-1	TRBJ1-6	NA	CASSQWDSSSYNSPLHF
TRBV29-1	TRBJ2-1	few	CSVAILGNEQFF
TRBV7-2	TRBJ2-7	many	CASRFDGTPSYEQYF
TRBV7-6	TRBJ2-1	few	CASSLATHNVKFF
TRBV29-1	TRBJ2-7	many	CSVDQGAGEQYF
TRBV9	TRBJ2-2	NA	CASSQWASGTGELFF
TRBV11-2	TRBJ2-7	NA	CASSQGAGPYEQYF
TRBV6-5	TRBJ2-1	few	CARKIGTENNEQFF
TRBV13	TRBJ1-1	NA	CASSESNTEAFF
TRBV12-3/TRBV12-4	TRBJ1-2	NA	CASSSQPTLGQSYGYTF
TRBV28	TRBJ2-1	NA	CASWGTGSSYNEQFF
TRBV5-5	TRBJ2-3	few	CASSRRQRTDTQYF
TRBV20-1	TRBJ1-2	many	CSARRGLNYGYTF
TRBV7-6	TRBJ1-1	many	CASSLVPGHTEAFF
TRBV11-3	TRBJ2-1	many	CASSPNSGEQFF
TRBV11-2	TRBJ2-1	NA	CASSRQIEQFF
TRBV2	TRBJ2-1	NA	CASRRGANEQFF
TRBV6-5	TRBJ2-3	many	CASSYPGRESTDTQYF
TRBV3-1	TRBJ1-2	few	CASSQAQGYGYTF
TRBV5-1	TRBJ2-1	many	CASSLRGTHNEQFF
TRBV1	TRBJ2-7	many	CTSSQVTGPTWGAHYEQYF
TRBV20-1	TRBJ2-7	many	CSARDSGGGTYEQYF
TRBV6-4	TRBJ2-5	NA	CASSDGTGGPGTQYF
TRBV7-6	TRBJ2-7	many	CASSLVVTGGNHEQYF
TRBV2	TRBJ2-1	few	CASSDRDRRVKF
TRBV5-6	TRBJ2-3	many	CASSSGQGTDTQYF
TRBV28	TRBJ1-2	few	CASSGGALRRNYGYTF
TRBV29-1	TRBJ2-7	few	CSVEARDRASYEQYF
TRBV28	TRBJ1-1	NA	CASSPGIREKKAFF
TRBV20-1	TRBJ1-1	NA	CSARDSTGGSAKNEAFF
TRBV18	TRBJ1-5	few	CASSAPGQGGNQPQHF
TRBV9	TRBJ2-7	many	CASSVASGRRSEQYF
TRBV29-1	TRBJ2-7	few	CSVISGGSFYEQYF
TRBV5-5	TRBJ1-1	NA	CASSLESVKNTEAFF
TRBV28	TRBJ1-5	NA	CASFAGQGIGQPQHF